The 2 T cell receptor beta chains below all came from one sample that was sequenced in a study of blood T cell repertoires in COVID-19. Clones were read by immunoSEQ multiplex PCR, and TCRdb kept only the in-frame ones, dropping some. Of about 340,000 clones in the sample, 65% to 90% were seen once. Material for sequencing was PBMCs or T cells enriched from blood (not recorded which). These TCRs come from a woman aged 40 to 50 with acute COVID-19.

V usage is TRBV6-5 and J usage is TRBJ2-3; tentative D call: TRBD1 (6 bases). The CDR3 is 13 amino acids. The germline gives CDR1 MNHEY, CDR2 SVGAGI. The V end was cut by 8 bases, the J end by 4 bases, with 13 bases between. The CDR3 loop reads CASRKQGADTQYF. The CDR3 DNA follows: TGTGCCAGCCGAAAACAGGGAGCAGATACGCAGTATTTT.

The rearrangement links TRBV6-6 to TRBJ1-2; no clear D gene. Trimming removed 0 bases from V and 7 bases from J, with 6 bases in between. This CDR3 region has 12 residues. Germline-derived CDR1 and CDR2 are MNHNY and SVGAGI (reference sequence). CDR3 bases: TGTGCCAGCAGTTACTCCGCCGGTGGCTACACCTTC. It yields the protein CASSYSAGGYTF.